This passage covers 20 T cell receptor beta chains from one sample sequenced in a study of cytomegalovirus exposure and HLA in healthy donors. Libraries were prepared by immunoSEQ multiplex PCR; TCRdb keeps only in-frame clonotypes and omits some of them. The profile covers 200,000 to 250,000 clones, with roughly 87% appearing a single time and more than 10% taken by the ten largest. Source material: PBMCs. The receptors stem from a young man in good health and CMV-seropositive.

This clone was observed a few times. DNA of the CDR3: TGTGCCACCAGCCCGTCCCCTTCAGCGGATACGCAGTATTTT. It codes for CATSPSPSADTQYF. The chain joins TRBV15 to TRBJ2-3; no definite D call. V lost 5 bases, J lost 6 bases, and 15 bases lay in between. CDR1 LNHNV and CDR2 YYDKDF come from the germline V gene (reference sequence). The CDR3 covers 14 residues. The complete variable domain, with remaining parts taken from reference TRBV15 and TRBJ2-3, reads DAMVIQNPRYQVTQFGKPVTLSCSQTLNHNVMYWYQQKSSQAPKLLFHYYDKDFNNEADTPDNFQSRRPNTSFCFLDIRSPGLGDTAMYLCATSPSPSADTQYFGPGTRLTVL.

The J gene is TRBJ2-1, the V gene TRBV4-1; D is unclear. Germline CDR1 and CDR2: MGHRA and YSYEKL. The CDR3 sequence is 15 residues long. V was trimmed by 3 bases and J by 5 bases, leaving 14 bases between them. The CDR3 region has the DNA TGCGCCAGCAGCCATCCTGCCGTGGGCAACAATGAGCAGTTCTTC. Residues: CASSHPAVGNNEQFF.

This chain joins TRBV5-6 and TRBJ2-6; 9 nucleotides agree with TRBD2. Trimming removed 4 bases from V and 2 bases from J; junction bases left unmatched: 7. The CDR3 is made up of 17 amino acids. From germline, CDR1 is SGHDT and CDR2 YYEEEE. CDR3 residues: CASSPSGGRPGANVLTF. Here the CDR3 DNA reads TGTGCCAGCAGCCCCAGCGGGGGGAGGCCTGGGGCCAACGTCCTGACTTTC.

This chain joins TRBV9 and TRBJ2-1, with D tentatively TRBD1 or TRBD2 (6 bases each). The germline gives CDR1 SGDLS, CDR2 YYNGEE. The V and J ends lost 0 bases and 4 bases respectively, with 8 bases between them. CDR3 length equals 14 residues. The DNA of the CDR3 is TGTGCCAGCAGCGTAGGAGGGGGGTACAATGAGCAGTTCTTC. Amino acid sequence: CASSVGGGYNEQFF.

This chain joins TRBV30 and TRBJ1-5, with no clear D. V shed 1 base and J shed 6 bases, with 13 bases lying between them. The length of the CDR3 is 14 residues. Germline V gives CDR1 GTSNPN, CDR2 SVGIG (reference sequence). Written as DNA, the CDR3 is TGTGCCTGGAGTGGCACAGTTAACTCTCAGCCCCAGCATTTT. This sequence encodes CAWSGTVNSQPQHF.

The rearrangement uses TRBV2 and TRBJ1-2; D gene uncertain. The V end was cut by 5 bases, the J end by 7 bases, with 14 bases between. Germline loops: CDR1 SNHLY, CDR2 FYNNEI. This CDR3 is built from 13 residues. The CDR3 sequence is CASSLGSGSGYTF. The CDR3 DNA follows: TGTGCCAGCAGTCTGGGGTCAGGTAGTGGCTACACCTTC.

This clone was seen a handful of times. The chain links TRBV20-1 to TRBJ2-1; D uncertain. The V end lost 6 bases, the J end lost 8 bases, and 11 bases lay between the germline ends. This CDR3 comprises 11 residues. The germline CDR1 and CDR2 sequences are DFQATT and SNEGSKA (reference sequence). Written as DNA, the CDR3 is TGCAGTGCGCAGCAGGTCCATGAGCAGTTCTTC. Translation: CSAQQVHEQFF.

The chain carries TRBV5-6 and TRBJ1-1; the D gene is possibly TRBD1 (6 bases). V lost 4 bases and J lost 1, with 11 bases in between. The CDR3 loop spans 14 amino acids. Germline CDR1 SGHDT, CDR2 YYEEEE. The CDR3, as DNA: TGTGCCAGCAGCCAAGGGACACGGAACACTGAAGCTTTCTTT. Encoded protein: CASSQGTRNTEAFF.

The V gene is TRBV30, the J gene TRBJ1-2, with D perhaps TRBD1 (6 bases). CDR1 and CDR2 from the germline V gene are GTSNPN and SVGIG (reference sequence). The CDR3 runs to 12 residues. V shed 1 base and J shed 4 bases, with 7 bases lying between them. CDR3 sequence: CAWSAQGYGYTF. CDR3 sequence (DNA): TGTGCCTGGAGTGCACAGGGCTATGGCTACACCTTC.

This clone appeared a single time. This chain links TRBV9 with TRBJ2-7, with 7 bases matching TRBD1. The CDR3 extends over 15 amino acids. Germline V lookup: CDR1 SGDLS, CDR2 YYNGEE. The junction had 5 bases not matched to a gene; V was cut back by 0 bases and J by 2 bases. This CDR3 reads CASSVGIGQAYEQYF. CDR3 nucleotides: TGTGCCAGCAGCGTAGGTATCGGACAGGCCTACGAGCAGTACTTC.

The sample holds one count of this clone. The rearrangement uses TRBV28 and TRBJ1-3, with D perhaps matching TRBD1 (5 bases). CDR1 and CDR2 (germline): MDHEN, SYDVKM. There are 15 residues in the CDR3. The V end was cut by 4 bases, the J end by 0 bases, with 10 bases between. CDR3 sequence reads: CASSSTGASGNTIYF. The CDR3 bases are TGTGCCAGCAGTTCAACAGGAGCCTCTGGAAACACCATATATTTT.

The sample holds many counts of this clone. The chain links TRBV5-1 to TRBJ2-5; the D gene is possibly TRBD1 (6 bases). V was trimmed by 3 bases and J by 1 base, leaving 7 bases between them. CDR1 and CDR2 from the germline V gene are SGHRS and YFSETQ. The CDR3 contains 13 residues. The CDR3 DNA follows: TGCGCCAGCAGCTGGACAGTCCAAGAGACCCAGTACTTC. This encodes CASSWTVQETQYF. Complete variable domain (other parts from reference TRBV5-1 and TRBJ2-5): KAGVTQTPRYLIKTRGQQVTLSCSPISGHRSVSWYQQTPGQGLQFLFEYFSETQRNKGNFPGRFSGRQFSNSRSEMNVSTLELGDSALYLCASSWTVQETQYFGPGTRLLVL.

The CDR3 reads CAWNGQGASNQPQHF. The CDR3 DNA reads as TGTGCCTGGAACGGGCAGGGGGCTAGCAATCAGCCCCAGCATTTT. The rearrangement links TRBV30 to TRBJ1-5; 8 bases are a match to TRBD1. The V segment lost 4 bases and the J segment 0 bases; nucleotides outside the gene matches: 5. Germline values: CDR1 GTSNPN, CDR2 SVGIG (reference sequence). The CDR3 runs to 15 residues.

The chain combines TRBV2 with TRBJ1-2; D may be TRBD1 (6 bases). Germline CDR1 is SNHLY and CDR2 is FYNNEI. The CDR3 sequence is 12 residues long. Trimming left V 8 bases short and J 6 bases short, with 13 bases between. CDR3 coding DNA: TGTGCCAGCTCGGGGGGGGCCCATGGCTACACCTTC. Translated, it gives CASSGGAHGYTF.

This chain connects TRBV6-6 to TRBJ2-7; 11 nucleotides align to TRBD2. Germline loops: CDR1 MNHNY, CDR2 SVGAGI (reference sequence). CDR3 length: 14 amino acids. V was clipped by 8 bases and J by 0 bases; unmatched bases: 3. The CDR3 DNA reads as TGTGCCAGCGCCGGGACTAGCGGCTCCTACGAGCAGTACTTC. It yields the protein CASAGTSGSYEQYF.

The gene calls are TRBV30 and TRBJ2-7; 8 positions match TRBD2. V shed 1 base, J shed 3 bases, and the junction held 5 bases outside the gene matches. Germline CDR1 and CDR2: GTSNPN and SVGIG (reference sequence). The CDR3 sequence is 14 residues long. The CDR3: CAWSAPGGYYEQYF. CDR3 bases: TGTGCCTGGAGTGCCCCGGGGGGGTACTACGAGCAGTACTTC.

The chain carries TRBV7-6 and TRBJ2-7; 8 bases are a match to TRBD2. The CDR3 totals 15 residues. V gave up 5 bases and J gave up 3 bases; unmatched junction bases: 9. Germline V gene data show CDR1 as SGHVS and CDR2 as FNYEAQ. The DNA of the CDR3 is TGTGCCAGCAGCCCGACGGCGGGAGGCGTCTACGAGCAGTACTTC. It translates to CASSPTAGGVYEQYF.

This rearrangement joins TRBV5-4 to TRBJ2-5; 7 bases align to TRBD2. CDR3 length: 13 residues. With V trimmed by 5 bases and J by 5 bases, 6 bases remained unmatched. The germline V gene encodes CDR1 SGHNT and CDR2 YYREEE (reference sequence). The CDR3 sequence is CASSFGGTETQYF. The CDR3 DNA follows: TGTGCCAGCAGTTTCGGGGGGACGGAGACCCAGTACTTC.

This chain links TRBV27 with TRBJ2-7; D call uncertain. V lost 3 bases and J 0 bases, leaving 12 bases between the germline ends. The CDR3 sequence is 15 residues long. Germline V gives CDR1 MNHEY, CDR2 SMNVEV (reference sequence). The CDR3 DNA sequence: TGTGCCAGCAGTTTCTTCGGACGGACCTCCTACGAGCAGTACTTC. Protein: CASSFFGRTSYEQYF.

The count of this clone is one. The CDR3 nucleotides are TGTGCCAGTGGGGGGGAGAAGGAACTGAACACTGAAGCTTTCTTT. Translated: CASGGEKELNTEAFF. The rearrangement links TRBV28 to TRBJ1-1; perhaps TRBD1 as D (5 bases). V dropped 9 bases and J dropped 0 bases, with 17 bases sitting between them. The CDR3 contains 15 residues. Germline V gene sequence: CDR1 MDHEN, CDR2 SYDVKM.